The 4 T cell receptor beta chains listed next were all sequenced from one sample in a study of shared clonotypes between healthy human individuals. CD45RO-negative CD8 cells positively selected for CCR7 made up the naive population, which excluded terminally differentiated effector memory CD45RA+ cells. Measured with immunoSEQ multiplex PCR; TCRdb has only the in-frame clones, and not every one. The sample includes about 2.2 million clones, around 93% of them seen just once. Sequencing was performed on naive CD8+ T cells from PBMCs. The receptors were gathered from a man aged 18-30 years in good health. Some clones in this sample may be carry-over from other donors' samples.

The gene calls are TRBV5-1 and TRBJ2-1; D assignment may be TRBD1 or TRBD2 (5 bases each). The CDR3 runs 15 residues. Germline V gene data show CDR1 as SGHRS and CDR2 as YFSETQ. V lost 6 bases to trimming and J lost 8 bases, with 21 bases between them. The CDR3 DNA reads TGCGCCAGCAACGAGGGACGCCTACTGGGCGATGAGCAGTTCTTC. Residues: CASNEGRLLGDEQFF.

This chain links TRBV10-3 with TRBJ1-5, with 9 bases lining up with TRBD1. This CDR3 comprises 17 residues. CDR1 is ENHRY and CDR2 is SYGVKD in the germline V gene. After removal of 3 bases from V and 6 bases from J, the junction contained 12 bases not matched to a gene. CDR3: CAISDSDGQGWGQPQHF. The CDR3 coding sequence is TGTGCCATCAGTGATTCCGACGGACAGGGGTGGGGTCAGCCCCAGCATTTT.

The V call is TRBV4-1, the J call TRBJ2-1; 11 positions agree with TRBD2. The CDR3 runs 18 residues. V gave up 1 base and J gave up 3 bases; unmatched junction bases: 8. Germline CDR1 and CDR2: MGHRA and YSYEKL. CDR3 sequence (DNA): TGCGCCAGCAGCCAAGGGGGCAATAGCGGGAGGGTCTACAATGAGCAGTTCTTC. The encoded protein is CASSQGGNSGRVYNEQFF.

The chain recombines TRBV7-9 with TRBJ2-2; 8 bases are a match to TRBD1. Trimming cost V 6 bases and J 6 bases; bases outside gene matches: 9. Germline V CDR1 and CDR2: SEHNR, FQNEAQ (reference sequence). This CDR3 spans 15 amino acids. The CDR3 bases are TGTGCCAGCAGACCCGGACAGGGTTCCGCCGGGGAGCTGTTTTTT. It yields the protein CASRPGQGSAGELFF.